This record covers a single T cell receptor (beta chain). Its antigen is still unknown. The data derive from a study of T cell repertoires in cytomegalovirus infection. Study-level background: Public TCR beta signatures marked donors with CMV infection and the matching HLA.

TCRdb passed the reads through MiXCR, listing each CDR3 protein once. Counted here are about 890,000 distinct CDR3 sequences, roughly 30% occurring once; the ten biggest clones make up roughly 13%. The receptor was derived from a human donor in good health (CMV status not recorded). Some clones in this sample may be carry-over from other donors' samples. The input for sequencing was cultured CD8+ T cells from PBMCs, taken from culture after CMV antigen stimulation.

The CDR3 DNA sequence: TGTGCCAGCAGTCGGACTAGCGGGGGGTTTGAGCAGTTCTTC. Its protein is CASSRTSGGFEQFF. The gene calls are TRBV6-1 and TRBJ2-1, with 14 positions matching TRBD2. Germline trimming cut 5 bases from V and 9 bases from J; bases unmatched to any gene: 3. Germline values: CDR1 MNHNS, CDR2 SASEGT. The CDR3 is 14 amino acids.